One sample yielded the 29 T cell receptor beta chains listed below, sequenced in a study of control samples from healthy donors and cancer patients. Profiling relied on immunoSEQ multiplex PCR, and the TCRdb table lists in-frame clones only, not all of them. The table records fewer than 130,000 clones, approximately 90% of them present only once. Material for sequencing was PBMCs. These receptors were collected from a woman between 55 and 75 years old with lung cancer.

In this sample, this clone turned up a few times. The chain links TRBV5-4 to TRBJ1-3; TRBD1 might be the D (6 bases). The CDR3 has 15 amino acids. V was clipped by 0 bases and J by 8 bases, with 15 bases between them. Germline values: CDR1 SGHNT, CDR2 YYREEE (reference sequence). CDR3 residues: CASSLDLGAGDTIYF. In DNA, the CDR3 is TGTGCCAGCAGCTTGGATCTGGGCGCAGGGGACACCATATATTTT.

The genes are TRBV5-4 and TRBJ2-1, with 11 bases identical to TRBD2. The CDR3 has 15 amino acids. With V trimmed by 4 bases and J by 7 bases, 7 bases remained unmatched. CDR1 is SGHNT and CDR2 is YYREEE in the germline V gene (reference sequence). This chain's CDR3 is CASSPGTSGSNEQFF. CDR3 nucleotides: TGTGCCAGCAGCCCCGGGACTAGCGGTTCAAATGAGCAGTTCTTC.

This clone has a single count. V usage is TRBV24-1 and J usage is TRBJ2-4; TRBD2 might be the D (6 bases). Trimming removed 4 bases from V and 11 bases from J, with 17 bases in between. The CDR3 has 14 residues. Germline values: CDR1 KGHDR, CDR2 SFDVKD. The CDR3 DNA reads as TGTGCCACCAGTGAAGCGGGTAGTGGCAACGTTCAGTACTTC. This encodes CATSEAGSGNVQYF.

In this sample, this clone turned up a few times. The rearrangement links TRBV12-5 to TRBJ1-6, with 7 bases that match TRBD1. V gave up 5 bases and J gave up 4 bases; unmatched junction bases: 11. CDR3 length: 17 amino acids. Germline-derived CDR1 and CDR2 are LGHNT and FRNRAP. CDR3 sequence: CASGGDIRQGYNSPLHF. The DNA for the CDR3 is TGTGCTAGTGGTGGGGATATTCGACAGGGTTATAATTCACCCCTCCACTTT.

The chain employs TRBV25-1 and TRBJ2-1, with D unclear. V lost 8 bases to trimming and J lost 9 bases, with 8 bases between them. Germline CDR1 and CDR2: MGHDK and SYGVNS. CDR3 length equals 10 residues. CDR3 nucleotide sequence: TGTGCCAGCCAGGAATCTGAGCAGTTCTTC. It specifies CASQESEQFF.

The genes are TRBV4-1 and TRBJ1-1, with D perhaps TRBD1 (6 bases). Germline V lookup: CDR1 MGHRA, CDR2 YSYEKL. The CDR3 sequence is 12 residues long. Between the trimmed V and J ends, which lost 0 bases and 7 bases, there was a span of 6 bases. CDR3 nucleotide sequence: TGCGCCAGCAGCCAAGAGACAGGTGAAGCTTTCTTT. Residues: CASSQETGEAFF.

The gene calls are TRBV3-1 (or the pseudogene TRBV3-2) and TRBJ2-7; TRBD1 might be the D (5 bases). This CDR3 is built from 13 residues. Germline V gene data show CDR1 as LGHDT and CDR2 as YNNKEL (reference sequence). V was pared by 4 bases and J by 4 bases, with 11 bases between. The CDR3 coding sequence is TGTGCCAGCAGCCTTCAGGGTAGGTACGAGCAGTACTTC. As protein: CASSLQGRYEQYF.

The chain couples TRBV6-5 to TRBJ2-5; 10 positions match TRBD1. The CDR3 covers 14 residues. With 5 bases clipped from V and 4 bases from J, the junction kept 4 bases outside the gene matches. The V gene's germline CDR1 is MNHEY and CDR2 SVGAGI. CDR3 coding DNA: TGTGCCAGCAGTCACCGGACAGGGGGAGAGACCCAGTACTTC. Amino acid sequence: CASSHRTGGETQYF.

The chain employs TRBV5-4 and TRBJ1-2, with 9 positions matching TRBD1. V trimming: 4 bases; J trimming: 13 bases; junction bases outside the gene matches: 8. Germline V gives CDR1 SGHNT, CDR2 YYREEE (reference sequence). The CDR3 has 12 amino acids. The chain's CDR3 is CASSPGTGSGTF. The CDR3 coding sequence is TGTGCCAGCAGCCCCGGGACAGGGTCGGGCACCTTC.

The chain joins TRBV3-1 (or the pseudogene TRBV3-2) to TRBJ2-3, with D tentatively TRBD2 (7 bases). The CDR3 covers 17 residues. The V and J ends lost 3 bases and 0 bases respectively, with 16 bases between them. The germline V gene has CDR1 LGHDT and CDR2 YNNKEL (reference sequence). The CDR3 protein is CASSHLLRGGSTDTQYF. In DNA form, the CDR3 reads TGTGCCAGCAGCCACCTACTTAGGGGGGGAAGCACAGATACGCAGTATTTT.

By sample share, this clone is medium-sized. The chain employs TRBV7-9 and TRBJ2-7, with D possibly TRBD2 on 5 matching bases. Deletions cut 5 bases from V and 0 bases from J, with 14 bases between. CDR1 and CDR2 from the germline V gene are SEHNR and FQNEAQ (reference sequence). This CDR3 contains 15 residues. CDR3 residues: CASSGLRGSSYEQYF. The CDR3 DNA reads TGTGCCAGCAGCGGCCTTCGAGGGAGCTCCTACGAGCAGTACTTC. Combining the CDR3 with reference TRBV7-9 and TRBJ2-7 gives the whole variable domain DTGVSQNPRHKITKRGQNVTFRCDPISEHNRLYWYRQTLGQGPEFLTYFQNEAQLEKSRLLSDRFSAERPKGSFSTLEIQRTEQGDSAMYLCASSGLRGSSYEQYFGPGTRLTVT.

The chain combines TRBV6-5 with TRBJ1-1; the D is unclear. V lost 8 bases to trimming and J lost 0 bases, with 16 bases between them. This CDR3 region has 15 residues. Germline V gives CDR1 MNHEY, CDR2 SVGAGI. CDR3 DNA: TGTGCCAGCCTCACAAACAGCGGTTTGAACACTGAAGCTTTCTTT. It translates to CASLTNSGLNTEAFF.

This chain links TRBV5-1 with TRBJ2-3; the D is unclear. CDR3 length equals 14 residues. Germline CDR1 SGHRS, CDR2 YFSETQ. With 0 bases removed from V and 1 base from J, the gap between germline ends came to 6 bases. The CDR3 nucleotides are TGCGCCAGCAGCTTGGCCAGCGGCACAGATACGCAGTATTTT. Translation gives CASSLASGTDTQYF.

The rearrangement uses TRBV9 and TRBJ1-1; D is possibly TRBD1 (5 bases). In germline, CDR1 is SGDLS, CDR2 YYNGEE. This CDR3 spans 16 amino acids. V lost 0 bases and J lost 1, with 13 bases in between. The CDR3 region is CASSVVGGTGNTEAFF. In DNA form, the CDR3 reads TGTGCCAGCAGCGTAGTGGGGGGGACGGGGAACACTGAAGCTTTCTTT.

V gene TRBV18 combines with J gene TRBJ2-1, with TRBD2 matching 10 bases. Germline V gives CDR1 KGHSH, CDR2 LQKENI. The J segment lost 6 bases and the V segment lost 8 bases, leaving 10 bases of the junction unmatched. The CDR3 totals 15 residues. The CDR3: CASTASSGRANEQFF. The CDR3 region has the DNA TGTGCCAGCACCGCCTCAAGCGGGAGGGCCAATGAGCAGTTCTTC.

V is TRBV7-3 and J is TRBJ1-2; 7 bases agree with TRBD1. The CDR3 consists of 15 residues. J was trimmed by 8 bases and V by 5 bases; bases with no gene match: 14. Per germline, CDR1 SGHTA and CDR2 FQGTGA. CDR3 residues: CASSPAGEGALGYTF. The CDR3 nucleotides are TGTGCCAGCAGCCCCGCCGGGGAGGGGGCGTTGGGCTACACCTTC. The full variable domain, rest sourced from reference TRBV7-3 and TRBJ1-2, is GAGVSQTPSNKVTEKGKYVELRCDPISGHTALYWYRQSLGQGPEFLIYFQGTGAADDSGLPNDRFFAVRPEGSVSTLKIQRTERGDSAVYLCASSPAGEGALGYTFGSGTRLTVV.

V and J are TRBV19 and TRBJ2-5; 8 positions agree with TRBD1. Losses at the gene ends were 4 bases for V and 5 bases for J; bases not matched to a gene: 6. Germline CDR1 is LNHDA and CDR2 is SQIVND (reference sequence). The CDR3 runs 14 residues. As DNA, the CDR3 is TGTGCCAGTAGTAGGACAGGGAGTGAGGAGACCCAGTACTTC. Translation: CASSRTGSEETQYF.

The rearrangement uses TRBV6-5 and TRBJ2-5; 7 bases align to TRBD2. This CDR3 region has 16 residues. V lost 4 bases and J lost 0; bases outside the gene matches: 8. Germline CDR1 and CDR2: MNHEY and SVGAGI. As DNA, the CDR3 is TGTGCCAGCAGTTTTTCGGCGGGGGAGTACCAAGAGACCCAGTACTTC. Translation: CASSFSAGEYQETQYF.

The chain uses TRBV5-1 and TRBJ2-3; D gene uncertain. There are 15 residues in the CDR3. Trimming took off 0 bases at V and 0 bases at J, with 8 bases between the two ends. Germline CDR1 SGHRS, CDR2 YFSETQ. CDR3 DNA sequence: TGCGCCAGCAGCTTGGAAGGGTATAGCACAGATACGCAGTATTTT. Encoded protein: CASSLEGYSTDTQYF.

J is TRBJ1-2 and V is TRBV27; 9 bases match TRBD1. Trimming cost V 3 bases and J 4 bases; bases outside gene matches: 0. Germline loops: CDR1 MNHEY, CDR2 SMNVEV (reference sequence). The CDR3 is 13 residues long. The CDR3 DNA follows: TGTGCCAGCAGTTTGGACAGGGGCTATGGCTACACCTTC. Translating it yields CASSLDRGYGYTF.

The chain combines TRBV5-1 with TRBJ1-1; D not certain. Germline loops: CDR1 SGHRS, CDR2 YFSETQ. Trimming removed 0 bases at V and 4 bases at J, with 10 bases between. The CDR3 is made up of 14 amino acids. The CDR3 reads CASSLDTRGTEAFF. For the CDR3, the DNA is TGCGCCAGCAGCTTGGATACTCGGGGCACTGAAGCTTTCTTT.

This clone was recorded once. The chain recombines TRBV11-2 with TRBJ2-7, with 8 bases aligning to TRBD2. Germline CDR1 SGHAT, CDR2 FQNNGV. The CDR3 contains 14 residues. Germline trimming cut 6 bases from V and 4 bases from J; bases unmatched to any gene: 8. The CDR3 DNA follows: TGTGCCAGCAGGGGACTAGTGGGACCGTACGAGCAGTACTTC. Translation gives CASRGLVGPYEQYF.

The rearrangement links TRBV29-1 to TRBJ1-1; D is possibly TRBD1 (6 bases). The ends were cut back, 6 bases at V and 7 bases at J, with 15 bases in the middle. The germline V gene encodes CDR1 SQVTM and CDR2 ANQGSEA. The CDR3 is 12 residues long. The CDR3 nucleotides read TGCAGCGTCCTAAGGACAGAAGGTGAAGCTTTCTTT. Residues: CSVLRTEGEAFF. Using reference TRBV29-1 and TRBJ1-1 for the parts outside the CDR3, the full variable domain is SAVISQKPSRDICQRGTSLTIQCQVDSQVTMMFWYRQQPGQSLTLIATANQGSEATYESGFVIDKFPISRPNLTFSTLTVSNMSPEDSSIYLCSVLRTEGEAFFGQGTRLTVV.

The gene calls are TRBV4-3 and TRBJ2-1; no clear D gene. This CDR3 comprises 18 residues. Germline loops: CDR1 LGHNA, CDR2 YSLEER. V was pared by 0 bases and J by 4 bases, with 19 bases between. The CDR3 loop is CASSQDVDGRRGYNEQFF. The DNA of the CDR3 is TGCGCCAGCAGCCAAGACGTAGATGGTAGACGAGGATACAATGAGCAGTTCTTC.

This clone was recorded a few times. The rearrangement joins TRBV7-9 to TRBJ2-5, with D uncertain. From germline, CDR1 is SEHNR and CDR2 FQNEAQ (reference sequence). V lost 4 bases and J lost 2, with 20 bases in between. This CDR3 is 17 amino acids long. The chain's CDR3 is CASSSLGRAAQQETQYF. In DNA form, the CDR3 reads TGTGCCAGCAGCTCCCTAGGTAGGGCAGCTCAACAAGAGACCCAGTACTTC.

CDR3 region: CATSGSPTGANEQFF. CDR3 nucleotide sequence: TGTGCCACCAGCGGTTCCCCCACAGGGGCAAATGAGCAGTTCTTC. The gene calls are TRBV15 and TRBJ2-1, with TRBD1 matching 7 bases. The germline V gene encodes CDR1 LNHNV and CDR2 YYDKDF (reference sequence). V trimming: 5 bases; J trimming: 7 bases; junction bases outside the gene matches: 11. CDR3 size: 15 residues.

This clone was found once. The V and J genes are TRBV6-5 and TRBJ1-5, with TRBD1 matching over 9 bases. Germline V gene lookup returns CDR1 MNHEY and CDR2 SVGAGI. This CDR3 comprises 14 residues. J was trimmed by 4 bases and V by 5 bases; bases with no gene match: 3. The CDR3 protein is CASSRTGENQPQHF. Here the CDR3 DNA reads TGTGCCAGCAGTCGGACAGGGGAAAATCAGCCCCAGCATTTT.

The J gene is TRBJ1-2, the V gene TRBV19, with TRBD1 identical over 7 bases. CDR3 length equals 16 residues. CDR1 is LNHDA and CDR2 is SQIVND in the germline V gene (reference sequence). Losses at the gene ends were 5 bases for V and 0 bases for J; bases not matched to a gene: 9. The CDR3, as DNA: TGTGCCAGTAGTGACTGGGGCAGGGGGACTAACTATGGCTACACCTTC. Its protein product is CASSDWGRGTNYGYTF.

This chain joins TRBV11-3 and TRBJ1-1, with TRBD1 matching 7 bases. Per the germline V gene, CDR1 is SGHNT and CDR2 is YENEEA. The V and J ends lost 0 bases and 4 bases, in that order; junction bases with no gene match: 8. The CDR3 spans 16 residues. CDR3 coding DNA: TGTGCCAGCAGCTTAGATGGGCGCCAGGGGGGCACTGAAGCTTTCTTT. This gives the protein CASSLDGRQGGTEAFF. Supplemented by reference TRBV11-3 and TRBJ1-1, the full variable domain reads EAGVVQSPRYKIIEKKQPVAFWCNPISGHNTLYWYLQNLGQGPELLIRYENEEAVDDSQLPKDRFSAERLKGVDSTLKIQPAELGDSAVYLCASSLDGRQGGTEAFFGQGTRLTVV.